These 11 T cell receptor beta chains share one sample of origin, sequenced in a study of identical twins. TCRdb used MiXCR to reprocess the 5' RACE reads, holding one entry per CDR3 protein. This sample yields approximately 630,000 distinct CDR3 sequences, of which just over 7% are seen a single time; 1.6% belongs to the top ten. This same sample was also part of a study on yellow fever vaccine responses in identical twins.

Sequenced material: PBMCs. The origin of the receptors is a woman aged 18-30 years in good health.

This clonotype was counted between two and nine times. This chain joins TRBV20-1 and TRBJ2-3; D is undetermined. Germline CDR1 reads DFQATT; CDR2 reads SNEGSKA (reference sequence). The V gene lost 1 base and the J gene lost 1 base, with 12 bases spanning the gap. CDR3 length: 15 amino acids. The CDR3 DNA reads as TGCAGTGCTAGAGGAGTTGGCCCCGGCACAGATACGCAGTATTTT. Protein sequence: CSARGVGPGTDTQYF.

The chain links TRBV11-2 to TRBJ2-1, with TRBD2 matching 13 bases. This CDR3 is 17 amino acids long. CDR1 is SGHAT, CDR2 FQNNGV, per germline. V lost 5 bases and J lost 9; bases outside the gene matches: 13. The CDR3 DNA sequence: TGTGCCAGCAGCATGACTAGCGGGGGGCCAGCTGGGGGTGAGCAGTTCTTC. This translates into CASSMTSGGPAGGEQFF.

Many counts were recorded for this clonotype. J is TRBJ2-1 and V is TRBV29-1, with D possibly being TRBD1 (5 bases). This CDR3 has 15 amino acids. V was pared by 4 bases and J by 1 base, with 14 bases between. Germline V gene lookup returns CDR1 SQVTM and CDR2 ANQGSEA. The CDR3 sequence: CSVVGEQVSYNEQFF. The CDR3 region has the DNA TGCAGCGTTGTGGGTGAACAGGTTTCCTACAATGAGCAGTTCTTC.

V gene TRBV20-1 combines with J gene TRBJ1-1; no clear D. CDR3 size: 12 residues. Trimming took off 5 bases at V and 0 bases at J, with 7 bases between the two ends. The germline CDR1 and CDR2 sequences are DFQATT and SNEGSKA (reference sequence). The CDR3 DNA reads TGCAGTGCTCTCGGGATGAACACTGAAGCTTTCTTT. This translates into CSALGMNTEAFF.

The genes are TRBV3-1 and TRBJ1-6; possible D gene TRBD1, 5 bases. The V gene's germline CDR1 is LGHDT and CDR2 YNNKEL (reference sequence). The CDR3 is 14 amino acids. V shed 7 bases and J shed 3 bases, with 10 bases lying between them. The CDR3 DNA is TGTGCCAGCACCCAGGGTGACTATAATTCACCCCTCCACTTT. This codes for CASTQGDYNSPLHF.

This clonotype was seen repeatedly, ten times or more. The chain links TRBV5-1 to TRBJ1-3; D not certain. The CDR3 length is 15 residues. V was pared by 1 base and J by 0 bases, with 8 bases between. Germline CDR1 SGHRS, CDR2 YFSETQ. The CDR3 is CASSLTGISGNTIYF. As DNA, the CDR3 is TGCGCCAGCAGCTTGACGGGAATCTCTGGAAACACCATATATTTT.

This clonotype was counted at least ten times. This rearrangement joins TRBV10-3 to TRBJ2-3; D is unresolved. V dropped 2 bases and J dropped 2 bases, with 5 bases sitting between them. The CDR3 loop spans 13 amino acids. The germline gives CDR1 ENHRY, CDR2 SYGVKD. CDR3 DNA sequence: TGTGCCATCAGTGAGAGGGACACAGATACGCAGTATTTT. It encodes CAISERDTDTQYF.

The chain uses TRBV28 and TRBJ2-1; 7 nucleotides agree with TRBD1. The germline CDR1 and CDR2 sequences are MDHEN and SYDVKM. The ends lost 5 bases at V and 6 bases at J; junction bases unmatched: 7. The CDR3 length is 14 residues. The CDR3 reads CASSPGTVPNEQFF. CDR3 coding DNA: TGTGCCAGCAGTCCTGGGACAGTTCCCAATGAGCAGTTCTTC.

There are a few counts of this clonotype. This chain links TRBV13 with TRBJ1-5; 7 bases line up with TRBD1. CDR1 and CDR2 from the germline V gene are PRHDT and FYEKMQ (reference sequence). V gave up 5 bases and J gave up 3 bases; unmatched junction bases: 10. The CDR3 covers 16 residues. CDR3 bases: TGTGCCAGCAGCCGTACGACAGGGAACAACAATCAGCCCCAGCATTTT. This translates into CASSRTTGNNNQPQHF.

The rearrangement uses TRBV12-5 and TRBJ2-5; the match to TRBD2 covers 15 bases. CDR1 is LGHNT, CDR2 FRNRAP, per germline. The CDR3 runs 17 residues. Unmatched junction bases numbered 5, after V lost 5 bases and J lost 1 base. CDR3 sequence: CASGQGTSGRLQETQYF. The CDR3 region has the DNA TGTGCTAGTGGTCAAGGGACTAGCGGGAGGCTCCAAGAGACCCAGTACTTC.

This clonotype was detected a few times. The chain uses TRBV12-3 or TRBV12-4 and TRBJ1-2; possibly TRBD1 for D (5 bases). The CDR3 loop spans 13 amino acids. The V end was cut by 2 bases, the J end by 6 bases, with 10 bases between. This CDR3 reads CASSLSRVNGYTF. DNA of the CDR3: TGTGCCAGCAGTTTATCCAGGGTAAATGGCTACACCTTC.